Presented here are 22 T cell receptor beta chains from one specimen sequenced in a study of control samples from healthy donors and cancer patients. The assay was immunoSEQ multiplex PCR, and TCRdb's table has in-frame clones only and misses some. The sample contains around 95,000 clones, roughly 87% of which appear only once. Specimen: blood. The receptor set was obtained from a woman aged 50 to 65 in good health.

This chain joins TRBV4-1 and TRBJ2-5, with 9 positions matching TRBD2. This CDR3 is built from 16 residues. The V gene end was trimmed by 3 bases and the J gene end by 7 bases; junction bases not matched to a gene: 12. CDR1 is MGHRA, CDR2 YSYEKL, per germline. This CDR3 reads CASSHPQREAAGTQYF. CDR3 nucleotide sequence: TGCGCCAGCAGCCATCCCCAGCGGGAGGCGGCGGGGACCCAGTACTTC.

This clone was seen a handful of times. The chain combines TRBV2 with TRBJ1-6, with D unclear. CDR1 is SNHLY, CDR2 FYNNEI, per germline. V was shortened by 6 bases and J by 0 bases, with 9 bases between the two germline ends. The CDR3 covers 15 residues. CDR3: CASSEQYSYNSPLHF. The CDR3 bases are TGTGCCAGCAGCGAACAGTACTCCTATAATTCACCCCTCCACTTT.

The chain recombines TRBV7-8 with TRBJ1-5; 8 nucleotides align to TRBD1. There are 13 residues in the CDR3. After removal of 5 bases from V and 7 bases from J, the junction contained 4 bases not matched to a gene. Germline values: CDR1 SGHVS, CDR2 FQNEAQ. For the CDR3, the DNA is TGTGCCAGCAGCCATGACAGGGGCCAGCCCCAGCATTTT. Its protein is CASSHDRGQPQHF. The variable domain in full, with the rest retrieved from reference TRBV7-8 and TRBJ1-5, is GAGVSQSPRYKVAKRGQDVALRCDPISGHVSLFWYQQALGQGPEFLTYFQNEAQLDKSGLPSDRFFAERPEGSVSTLKIQRTQQEDSAVYLCASSHDRGQPQHFGDGTRLSIL.

The V call is TRBV3-1 (or the pseudogene TRBV3-2), the J call TRBJ2-3, with 8 positions matching TRBD1. In germline, CDR1 is LGHDT, CDR2 YNNKEL (reference sequence). The CDR3 totals 14 residues. J was trimmed by 3 bases and V by 2 bases; bases with no gene match: 1. CDR3 residues: CASSQRQGTDTQYF. CDR3 bases: TGTGCCAGCAGCCAAAGACAGGGGACAGATACGCAGTATTTT.

Points on this clone: The sample has other DNA sequences that encode this CDR3 too. V usage is TRBV9 and J usage is TRBJ1-6, with unresolved D. V lost 2 bases and J 4 bases, leaving 7 bases between the germline ends. The CDR3 runs 14 residues. Per germline, CDR1 SGDLS and CDR2 YYNGEE. This chain's CDR3 is CASSVAEYNSPLHF. CDR3 sequence (DNA): TGTGCCAGCAGCGTCGCAGAGTATAATTCACCCCTCCACTTT.

The gene calls are TRBV25-1 and TRBJ1-3; 8 nucleotides line up with TRBD1. The V gene's germline CDR1 is MGHDK and CDR2 SYGVNS. This CDR3 contains 13 residues. V trimming: 6 bases; J trimming: 10 bases; junction bases outside the gene matches: 8. The chain's CDR3 is CASRPAGGWTIYF. The CDR3 nucleotides are TGTGCCAGCAGGCCGGCAGGGGGCTGGACCATATATTTT. The full variable domain, its missing parts supplied by reference TRBV25-1 and TRBJ1-3, is EADIYQTPRYLVIGTGKKITLECSQTMGHDKMYWYQQDPGMELHLIHYSYGVNSTEKGDLSSESTVSRIRTEHFPLTLESARPSHTSQYLCASRPAGGWTIYFGEGSWLTVV.

The CDR3 coding sequence is TGTGCCAGCAGTTTAGATGGCCTCGAGCTGTTTTTT. Translated: CASSLDGLELFF. The chain links TRBV12-3 or TRBV12-4 to TRBJ2-2; unclear D gene. V dropped 1 base and J dropped 11 bases, with 8 bases sitting between them. There are 12 residues in the CDR3.

The J gene is TRBJ1-6, the V gene TRBV7-3; TRBD1 matches at 12 bases. CDR1 and CDR2 from the germline V gene are SGHTA and FQGTGA. V shed 5 bases and J 10 bases; nucleotides not matched to a gene: 21. The CDR3 is 20 residues long. The CDR3 sequence is CASSPRPGQGAARQHSPLHF. Here the CDR3 DNA reads TGTGCCAGCAGCCCCAGGCCGGGACAGGGGGCGGCCAGGCAGCACTCACCCCTCCACTTT.

The chain joins TRBV4-1 to TRBJ1-1; D is uncertain. Germline values: CDR1 MGHRA, CDR2 YSYEKL. V lost 6 bases, J lost 3 bases, and 17 bases lay in between. The CDR3 contains 15 residues. The DNA of the CDR3 is TGCGCCAGCAGAACTACCCTTAGGTGGCACACTGAAGCTTTCTTT. Protein product: CASRTTLRWHTEAFF.

This sequence joins TRBV6-5 and TRBJ2-5; TRBD2 agrees at 9 bases. Germline V CDR1 and CDR2: MNHEY, SVGAGI. V dropped 3 bases and J dropped 5; count of bases not matched to a gene: 7. The CDR3 is made up of 15 amino acids. In nucleotides, the CDR3 is TGTGCCAGCAGTTATCTAGCGGGGAGCGGGGAGACCCAGTACTTC. Its protein product is CASSYLAGSGETQYF.

This clone has only a few counts. CDR3 in amino acids: CASSRSRETMIVNTEAFF. CDR3 bases: TGCGCCAGCAGCCGAAGCCGTGAGACAATGATCGTGAACACTGAAGCTTTCTTT. The chain recombines TRBV4-1 with TRBJ1-1; D not resolved. Germline V gene data show CDR1 as MGHRA and CDR2 as YSYEKL. V was clipped by 4 bases and J by 0 bases, with 21 bases between them. The CDR3 sequence is 18 residues long.

The V gene is TRBV24-1, the J gene TRBJ1-2, with D possibly matching TRBD1 (6 bases). The CDR3 runs 15 residues. The V and J ends lost 4 bases and 6 bases respectively, with 17 bases between them. Germline V gene data show CDR1 as KGHDR and CDR2 as SFDVKD. The CDR3: CATSDHQGSRDGYTF. The CDR3 region has the DNA TGTGCCACCAGTGACCATCAGGGGTCAAGGGATGGCTACACCTTC.

The chain links TRBV7-2 to TRBJ2-3; tentative D call: TRBD2 (5 bases). V was cut by 2 bases and J by 5 bases, with 14 bases left in between. From germline, CDR1 is SGHTA and CDR2 FQGNSA. This CDR3 comprises 15 residues. CDR3 nucleotide sequence: TGTGCCAGCAGCTTAACTGGTTTCGGGATAGATACGCAGTATTTT. This sequence encodes CASSLTGFGIDTQYF.

The chain joins TRBV5-1 to TRBJ2-1; D tentatively fits TRBD1 or TRBD2 (6 bases each). The CDR3 has 15 residues. Germline V lookup: CDR1 SGHRS, CDR2 YFSETQ. Trimming took off 4 bases at V and 4 bases at J, with 15 bases between the two ends. This chain's CDR3 is CASSGTFGQYNEQFF. CDR3 nucleotides: TGCGCCAGCAGCGGGACTTTTGGACAGTACAATGAGCAGTTCTTC.

J is TRBJ1-5 and V is TRBV18, with 12 bases matching TRBD1. The length of the CDR3 is 14 residues. The trim removed 3 bases at V and 7 bases at J, leaving 1 base unmatched. Germline CDR1 and CDR2: KGHSH and LQKENI. The CDR3 sequence is CASSPGTGGQPQHF. CDR3 DNA: TGTGCCAGCTCACCTGGGACAGGGGGCCAGCCCCAGCATTTT.

This clone was recorded only once. The rearrangement uses TRBV2 and TRBJ2-6; D is ambiguous. The V gene lost 6 bases and the J gene lost 3 bases, with 3 bases spanning the gap. The CDR3 is 12 residues long. From germline, CDR1 is SNHLY and CDR2 FYNNEI. The CDR3 sequence is CASRGGANVLTF. The CDR3 DNA follows: TGTGCCAGCAGGGGTGGGGCCAACGTCCTGACTTTC. Full variable domain (remainder filled in from reference TRBV2 and TRBJ2-6): EPEVTQTPSHQVTQMGQEVILRCVPISNHLYFYWYRQILGQKVEFLVSFYNNEISEKSEIFDDQFSVERPDGSNFTLKIRSTKLEDSAMYFCASRGGANVLTFGAGSRLTVL.

The genes are TRBV27 and TRBJ1-1, with 7 bases fitting TRBD1. CDR3 length equals 13 residues. The germline V gene has CDR1 MNHEY and CDR2 SMNVEV (reference sequence). With 8 bases clipped from V and 0 bases from J, the junction kept 3 bases outside the gene matches. The CDR3 DNA is TGTGCCAGCCAAACAGGGGTGAACACTGAAGCTTTCTTT. Encoded protein: CASQTGVNTEAFF.

The genes are TRBV6-2 or TRBV6-3 and TRBJ1-2, with a weak D call TRBD1 (6 bases). V shed 6 bases and J shed 7 bases, with 21 bases lying between them. The CDR3 spans 15 residues. Germline CDR1 MNHEY, CDR2 SVGEGT. The CDR3 protein is CASSQDRSGAGGYTF. The CDR3 DNA sequence: TGTGCCAGCAGCCAAGACAGGTCGGGGGCCGGTGGCTACACCTTC.

The chain combines TRBV2 with TRBJ1-1; D is unresolved. The CDR3 loop spans 12 amino acids. The ends were cut back, 6 bases at V and 0 bases at J, with 5 bases in the middle. CDR1 is SNHLY, CDR2 FYNNEI, per germline. CDR3 nucleotide sequence: TGTGCCAGCAGGTTAATGAACACTGAAGCTTTCTTT. Residues: CASRLMNTEAFF.

The chain joins TRBV4-3 to TRBJ2-3, with no clear D. The CDR3 loop spans 14 amino acids. V was clipped by 4 bases and J by 1 base, with 9 bases between them. Germline V gives CDR1 LGHNA, CDR2 YSLEER. CDR3 amino acids: CASSRAPGTDTQYF. The CDR3 bases are TGCGCCAGCAGCCGTGCCCCCGGCACAGATACGCAGTATTTT.

The rearrangement joins TRBV10-3 to TRBJ2-7; the match to TRBD1 covers 11 bases. The CDR3 spans 15 residues. In germline, CDR1 is ENHRY, CDR2 SYGVKD. The V gene end was trimmed by 8 bases and the J gene end by 4 bases; junction bases not matched to a gene: 10. The CDR3 bases are TGTGCCATCGGATCCCCCGGGACAGGGGGATACGAGCAGTACGTC. Protein product: CAIGSPGTGGYEQYV.

This clone was seen a single time. In DNA form, the CDR3 reads TGTGCCAGCAGGAGGGACAGCGATAATTCACCCCTCCACTTT. It yields the protein CASRRDSDNSPLHF. This chain joins TRBV2 and TRBJ1-6, with 7 bases aligning to TRBD1. V lost 6 bases to trimming and J lost 5 bases; unmatched junction nucleotides: 4. Per germline, CDR1 SNHLY and CDR2 FYNNEI. CDR3 length equals 14 residues.